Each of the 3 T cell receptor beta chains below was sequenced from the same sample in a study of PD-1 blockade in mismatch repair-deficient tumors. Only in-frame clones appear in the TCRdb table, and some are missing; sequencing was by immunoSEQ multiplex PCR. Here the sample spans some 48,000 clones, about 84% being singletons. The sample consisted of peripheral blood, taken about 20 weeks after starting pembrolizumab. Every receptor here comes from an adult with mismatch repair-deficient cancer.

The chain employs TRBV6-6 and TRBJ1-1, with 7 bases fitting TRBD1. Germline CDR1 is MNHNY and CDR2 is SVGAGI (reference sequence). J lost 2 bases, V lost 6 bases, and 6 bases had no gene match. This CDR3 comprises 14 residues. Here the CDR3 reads CASSQGQPNTEAFF. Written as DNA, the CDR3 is TGTGCCAGCAGCCAGGGACAGCCTAACACTGAAGCTTTCTTT.

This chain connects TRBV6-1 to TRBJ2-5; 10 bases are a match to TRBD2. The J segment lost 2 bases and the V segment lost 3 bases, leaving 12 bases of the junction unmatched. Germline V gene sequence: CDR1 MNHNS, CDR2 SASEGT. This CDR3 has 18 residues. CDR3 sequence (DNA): TGTGCCAGCAGTGATCCTAGCGGGAGAGTAGGAAGGCAAGAGACCCAGTACTTC. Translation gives CASSDPSGRVGRQETQYF.

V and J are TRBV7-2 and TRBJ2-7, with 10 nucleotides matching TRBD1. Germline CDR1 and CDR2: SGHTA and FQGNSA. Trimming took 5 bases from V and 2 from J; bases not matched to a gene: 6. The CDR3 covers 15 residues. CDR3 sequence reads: CASSDAGTGAYEQYF. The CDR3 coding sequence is TGTGCCAGCAGCGACGCCGGGACAGGGGCCTACGAGCAGTACTTC. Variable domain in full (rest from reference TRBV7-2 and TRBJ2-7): GAGVSQSPSNKVTEKGKDVELRCDPISGHTALYWYRQSLGQGLEFLIYFQGNSAPDKSGLPSDRFSAERTGGSVSTLTIQRTQQEDSAVYLCASSDAGTGAYEQYFGPGTRLTVT.